This T cell receptor (beta chain) was sequenced during a study of cytomegalovirus exposure and HLA in healthy donors. Whole-study results and caveats: The only immune exposure information that was available was CMV serostatus. A cluster of highly shared sequence variants was likely a sequencing artifact. Several of the most significant clusters appeared linked to common viral pathogens, based on a later analysis. An Asian-associated ancestry cluster reportedly showed fewer N-insertions than the roughly 600-donor mean in a later analysis.

As regards this clone: The antigen remains undetermined.

Vbeta (60) and Jbeta (13) primers were used in the PCR. Data came from immunoSEQ multiplex PCR; TCRdb stores just in-frame clones and leaves some out. This table has about 170,000 clones, 82% appearing once. The CDR3 loop spans 13 amino acids. CDR1 is MDHEN and CDR2 is SYDVKM in the germline V gene. The V end was cut by 2 bases, the J end by 2 bases, with 6 bases between. The clonotype was recovered from a male donor in good health and CMV-seronegative. Specimen: PBMCs. The chain uses TRBV28 and TRBJ1-2; D is unclear. The CDR3 coding sequence is TGTGCCAGCAGTTTAACCGGGAACTATGGCTACACCTTC. Its translation: CASSLTGNYGYTF.